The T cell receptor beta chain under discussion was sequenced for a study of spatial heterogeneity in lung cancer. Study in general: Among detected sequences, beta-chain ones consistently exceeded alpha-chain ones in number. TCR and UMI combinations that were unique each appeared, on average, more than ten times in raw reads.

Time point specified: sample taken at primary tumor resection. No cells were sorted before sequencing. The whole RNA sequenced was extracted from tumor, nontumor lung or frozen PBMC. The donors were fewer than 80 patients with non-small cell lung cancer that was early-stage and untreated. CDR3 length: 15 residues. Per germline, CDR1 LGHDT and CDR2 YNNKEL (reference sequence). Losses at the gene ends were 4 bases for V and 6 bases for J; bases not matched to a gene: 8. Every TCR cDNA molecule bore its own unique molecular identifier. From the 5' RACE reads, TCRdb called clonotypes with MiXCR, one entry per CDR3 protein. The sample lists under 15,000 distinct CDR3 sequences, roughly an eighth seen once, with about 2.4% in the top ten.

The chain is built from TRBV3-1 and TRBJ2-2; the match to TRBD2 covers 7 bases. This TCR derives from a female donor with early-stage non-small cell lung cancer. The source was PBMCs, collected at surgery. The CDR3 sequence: CASSPRLASSGELFF. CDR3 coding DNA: TGTGCCAGCAGCCCCCGACTAGCTTCCTCCGGGGAGCTGTTTTTT.